This T cell receptor beta chain is from a study of T cell responses to AZD1222 COVID-19 vaccine. Germline assignment: CDR1 MGHDK and CDR2 SYGVNS. Trimming took off 3 bases at V and 1 base at J, with 7 bases between the two ends. The CDR3 consists of 13 residues. TCRdb keeps only in-frame clones here, not all; method: immunoSEQ multiplex PCR. The sample consists of fewer than 150,000 clones, 90% of them appearing once. Source: peripheral blood, taken on day 0 of AZD1222 vaccination. This chain connects TRBV25-1 to TRBJ2-7; D uncertain. The clonotype comes from an adult in good health. CDR3 in DNA: TGTGCCAGCAGTGAGCGAGTTTCCTACGAGCAGTACTTC. It encodes CASSERVSYEQYF.